This TCR beta chain originates from a study of shared clonotypes between healthy human individuals. The CDR3 runs 14 residues. Assay used: immunoSEQ multiplex PCR; TCRdb lists only in-frame clones, some missing. The table lists under 1,100,000 clones, approximately 72% of them singletons. The rearrangement links TRBV21-1 to TRBJ1-3. TRBV21-1 is deemed a pseudogene. The receptor was isolated from a man younger than 30 in good health. Source material: memory CD4+ T cells sorted from blood. The subset was: CD45RA-negative fraction. The CDR3 nucleotides are TGTGCCAGCAGCAGACGGAGCTCTGGAAACACCATATATTTT. Translating it yields CASSRRSSGNTIYF.